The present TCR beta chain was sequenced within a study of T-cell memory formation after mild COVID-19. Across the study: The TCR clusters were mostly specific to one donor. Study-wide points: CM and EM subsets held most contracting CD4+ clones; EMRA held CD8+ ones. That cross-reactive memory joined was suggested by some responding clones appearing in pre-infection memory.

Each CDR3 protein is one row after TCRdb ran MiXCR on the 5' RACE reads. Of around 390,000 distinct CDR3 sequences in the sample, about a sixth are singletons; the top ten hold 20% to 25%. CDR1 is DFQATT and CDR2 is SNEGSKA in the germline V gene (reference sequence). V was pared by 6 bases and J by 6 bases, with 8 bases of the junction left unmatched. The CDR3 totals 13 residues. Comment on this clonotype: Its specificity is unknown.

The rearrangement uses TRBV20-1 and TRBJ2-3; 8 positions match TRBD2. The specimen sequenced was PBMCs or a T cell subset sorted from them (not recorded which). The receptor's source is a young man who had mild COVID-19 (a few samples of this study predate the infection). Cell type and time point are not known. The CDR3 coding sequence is TGCAGTGCCAAGGGACTAGTCTATGATACGCAGTATTTT. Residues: CSAKGLVYDTQYF.